Sequencing of this TCR beta chain was carried out in a study of blood T cell repertoires in COVID-19. Study processing details: Reference gene primer amplification gave estimated nucleated cell counts. TCRdb's table, derived via immunoSEQ multiplex PCR, lists solely in-frame clones and lacks some. Clone size and the V and J calls come from that table; the DNA yielded D and trimming. In the table there are about 120,000 clones, 65% to 85% of which are singletons. CDR1 and CDR2 from the germline V gene are SGDLS and YYNGEE. The CDR3 has 13 amino acids. Trimming cost V 7 bases and J 3 bases; bases outside gene matches: 4. All recovered Cohort 3 donors got two negative PCRs, got clearance, or saw symptom resolution.

The specimen was PBMCs or T cells enriched from blood (not recorded which). The source of this sequence is a woman aged 25 to 39 who had recovered from COVID-19. The chain is built from TRBV9 and TRBJ2-1, with 7 bases lining up with TRBD2. CDR3 residues: CASGEGFYNEQFF. As DNA, the CDR3 is TGTGCCAGCGGGGAGGGTTTCTACAATGAGCAGTTCTTC. Looking up the rest from reference TRBV9 and TRBJ2-1 gives the full variable domain: DSGVTQTPKHLITATGQRVTLRCSPRSGDLSVYWYQQSLDQGLQFLIQYYNGEERAKGNILERFSAQQFPDLHSELNLSSLELGDSALYFCASGEGFYNEQFFGPGTRLTVL.